These 24 T cell receptor beta chains share one sample of origin, sequenced in a study of T cells in Graves' hyperthyroidism and ophthalmopathy. The TCR beta CDR3 regions underwent amplification using RNA transcripts as the source. The HTBI primer set was used in a first-round RT-PCR of the TCR CDR3. Via MiXCR, TCRdb re-called the multiplex PCR reads, giving one row per CDR3 protein. Of some 690,000 distinct CDR3 sequences in the sample, around 16% were seen once. Material for sequencing was blood. These receptor sequences come from a man aged 50 or older with Graves' hyperthyroidism.

This clonotype was found a few times. The chain links TRBV19 to TRBJ1-2; D not certain. Germline loops: CDR1 LNHDA, CDR2 SQIVND (reference sequence). V lost 5 bases to trimming and J lost 1 base, with 8 bases between them. The CDR3 runs to 13 residues. CDR3 in amino acids: CASSEQLNYGYTF. For the CDR3, the DNA is TGTGCCAGTAGTGAGCAGCTTAACTATGGCTACACCTTC. Together with reference TRBV19 and TRBJ1-2, the CDR3 gives the full variable domain: DGGITQSPKYLFRKEGQNVTLSCEQNLNHDAMYWYRQDPGQGLRLIYYSQIVNDFQKGDIAEGYSVSREKKESFPLTVTSAQKNPTAFYLCASSEQLNYGYTFGSGTRLTVV.

This clonotype has only a few counts. J is TRBJ1-6 and V is TRBV5-1; TRBD1 might be the D (5 bases). Germline V gene data show CDR1 as SGHRS and CDR2 as YFSETQ. This CDR3 is built from 12 residues. The germline V and J ends were trimmed by 5 bases and 12 bases, with 12 bases remaining between them. The DNA for the CDR3 is TGCGCCAGCAGGGGGACCGCCCGACCCCTCCACTTT. Translated, it gives CASRGTARPLHF.

This clonotype was picked up many times. The chain combines TRBV2 with TRBJ2-1; D unclear. V lost 5 bases and J 2 bases, leaving 13 bases between the germline ends. The V gene's germline CDR1 is SNHLY and CDR2 FYNNEI. The CDR3 extends over 15 amino acids. The CDR3 protein is CASSRIELAYNEQFF. The CDR3 nucleotides read TGTGCCAGCAGTAGGATCGAACTGGCCTACAATGAGCAGTTCTTC.

Ten or more counts support this clonotype. V usage is TRBV2 and J usage is TRBJ2-1, with 10 bases identical to TRBD2. Germline-derived CDR1 and CDR2 are SNHLY and FYNNEI. Germline trimming cut 4 bases from V and 4 bases from J; bases unmatched to any gene: 10. The CDR3 has 17 amino acids. CDR3 sequence reads: CASSAGLASLLYNEQFF. The CDR3 nucleotides read TGTGCCAGCAGTGCGGGACTAGCGAGCCTCCTTTACAATGAGCAGTTCTTC.

This clonotype showed up many times. V is TRBV29-1 and J is TRBJ2-7; 10 bases map to TRBD1. CDR3 length: 15 residues. Looked up from germline, CDR1 is SQVTM and CDR2 is ANQGSEA. The ends lost 0 bases at V and 2 bases at J; junction bases unmatched: 4. The CDR3 region is CSVEEGQGMPYEQYF. The CDR3 region has the DNA TGCAGCGTTGAAGAGGGACAGGGGATGCCCTACGAGCAGTACTTC.

This clonotype was seen only a few times. The rearrangement joins TRBV4-2 to TRBJ1-2; D is undetermined. The CDR3 has 15 amino acids. Germline V gene sequence: CDR1 LGHNA, CDR2 YNFKEQ. Trimming stripped 2 bases from V and 8 bases from J, with 18 bases between. CDR3 sequence (DNA): TGTGCCAGCAGCCAATCAGAGAGCGGGTTGGGAGGCTACACCTTC. Protein sequence: CASSQSESGLGGYTF.

This clonotype was counted many times. This chain connects TRBV27 to TRBJ1-1; 7 bases are a match to TRBD1. This CDR3 has 16 amino acids. The V gene's germline CDR1 is MNHEY and CDR2 SMNVEV (reference sequence). Unmatched junction bases numbered 8, after V lost 1 base and J lost 3 bases. The CDR3 DNA is TGTGCCAGCAGTTTATTGGGCAGGGGGTGGGACACTGAAGCTTTCTTT. Its translation: CASSLLGRGWDTEAFF.

This clonotype appeared a few times. CDR3 sequence reads: CASSRDTLLTNEKLFF. DNA of the CDR3: TGTGCCAGCAGCCGCGATACTCTCCTAACTAATGAAAAACTGTTTTTT. The chain uses TRBV7-9 and TRBJ1-4; D is undetermined. V shed 5 bases and J shed 1 base, with 14 bases lying between them. Germline V gives CDR1 SEHNR, CDR2 FQNEAQ (reference sequence). The CDR3 has 16 amino acids.

Many counts were recorded for this clonotype. V and J are TRBV2 and TRBJ2-2, with D possibly matching TRBD1 (5 bases). Germline-derived CDR1 and CDR2 are SNHLY and FYNNEI. V was pared by 5 bases and J by 3 bases, with 13 bases between. The CDR3 runs 15 residues. The CDR3 sequence is CASSRRELHTGELFF. In nucleotides, the CDR3 is TGTGCCAGCAGTCGCAGGGAACTGCACACCGGGGAGCTGTTTTTT. Combining the CDR3 with reference TRBV2 and TRBJ2-2 gives the whole variable domain EPEVTQTPSHQVTQMGQEVILRCVPISNHLYFYWYRQILGQKVEFLVSFYNNEISEKSEIFDDQFSVERPDGSNFTLKIRSTKLEDSAMYFCASSRRELHTGELFFGEGSRLTVL.

This clonotype showed up many times. This sequence joins TRBV27 and TRBJ2-7, with no clear D. The germline V and J ends were trimmed by 3 bases and 0 bases, with 9 bases remaining between them. The CDR3 contains 14 residues. Germline CDR1 MNHEY, CDR2 SMNVEV (reference sequence). CDR3 in DNA: TGTGCCAGCAGTTTTTTGAGCCCCTCCTACGAGCAGTACTTC. This encodes CASSFLSPSYEQYF.

The chain combines TRBV20-1 with TRBJ2-1, with D unclear. This CDR3 region has 16 residues. Germline CDR1 is DFQATT and CDR2 is SNEGSKA (reference sequence). The V end lost 4 bases, the J end lost 4 bases, and 20 bases lay between the germline ends. As DNA, the CDR3 is TGCAGTGCTAAGATCCGGGCCGGTCACCTATACAATGAGCAGTTCTTC. Amino acid sequence: CSAKIRAGHLYNEQFF.

This clonotype was observed many times. The chain recombines TRBV7-2 with TRBJ2-5; unclear D gene. Germline V CDR1 and CDR2: SGHTA, FQGNSA. V lost 1 base, J lost 2 bases, and 8 bases lay in between. The CDR3 totals 14 residues. This chain's CDR3 is CASSLEAMQETQYF. CDR3 coding DNA: TGTGCCAGCAGCTTAGAGGCGATGCAAGAGACCCAGTACTTC.

Notes on this clonotype: A read error may account for a junction end that differs from germline. The rearrangement uses TRBV6-5 and TRBJ2-2; the match to TRBD2 covers 12 bases. CDR3 length equals 18 residues. CDR1 is MNHEY and CDR2 is SVGAGI in the germline V gene. DNA for the CDR3: TGTGCCAGCAGTTTCGGGACTAGCGGGTATACGAACACCGGGAAGCTGTTTTTT. Protein product: CASSFGTSGYTNTGKLFF.

A word on this clonotype: This may stem from a read error, because a much larger clone lies one nucleotide away. This chain connects TRBV6-5 to TRBJ1-1; possibly TRBD1 for D (5 bases). Per germline, CDR1 MNHEY and CDR2 SVGAGI. This CDR3 has 11 amino acids. V shed 2 bases and J shed 10 bases, with 8 bases lying between them. This CDR3 is CASSYRDAAFF. The CDR3 coding sequence is TGTGCCAGCAGTTACAGGGACGCAGCTTTCTTT.

This clonotype was detected a few times. The chain recombines TRBV2 with TRBJ2-5; D gene ambiguous. This CDR3 is 14 amino acids long. V lost 0 bases to trimming and J lost 6 bases, with 11 bases between them. Germline CDR1 reads SNHLY; CDR2 reads FYNNEI. DNA of the CDR3: TGTGCCAGCAGTGAAGCTAGCTCCCCAAAGACCCAGTACTTC. As protein: CASSEASSPKTQYF.

This clonotype has a handful of counts. The V and J genes are TRBV24-1 and TRBJ2-7; 9 positions agree with TRBD1. The CDR3 consists of 13 residues. Germline V lookup: CDR1 KGHDR, CDR2 SFDVKD. After removal of 6 bases from V and 5 bases from J, the junction contained 4 bases not matched to a gene. The CDR3 DNA is TGTGCCACCAGTACAGGGGGCAATCACGAGCAGTACTTC. Translated: CATSTGGNHEQYF.

The chain has TRBV15 and TRBJ1-4; D might be TRBD1 (6 bases). Germline assignment: CDR1 LNHNV and CDR2 YYDKDF (reference sequence). The CDR3 has 15 residues. Trimming stripped 2 bases from V and 8 bases from J, with 15 bases between. CDR3 in amino acids: CATSRRDTGQEKLFF. CDR3 nucleotide sequence: TGTGCCACCAGCAGACGGGACACCGGACAAGAAAAACTGTTTTTT.

J is TRBJ2-2 and V is TRBV4-1, with 14 nucleotides matching TRBD2. Losses at the gene ends were 3 bases for V and 1 base for J; bases not matched to a gene: 13. The CDR3 consists of 21 residues. Germline CDR1 reads MGHRA; CDR2 reads YSYEKL. The CDR3 reads CASSHGAGTSGGLRNTGELFF. The CDR3 nucleotides are TGCGCCAGCAGCCATGGGGCCGGGACTAGCGGGGGATTGAGGAACACCGGGGAGCTGTTTTTT.

This clonotype appeared many times. The chain carries TRBV2 and TRBJ1-1; 8 bases align to TRBD1. V dropped 0 bases and J dropped 5; count of bases not matched to a gene: 17. From germline, CDR1 is SNHLY and CDR2 FYNNEI. The CDR3 length is 19 residues. CDR3 amino acids: CASSEAHRRGLRRRTEAFF. In DNA, the CDR3 is TGTGCCAGCAGTGAAGCGCACCGCAGGGGGCTTAGAAGGAGGACTGAAGCTTTCTTT.

This clonotype was picked up many times. The V gene is TRBV28, the J gene TRBJ2-7, with D possibly being TRBD2 (6 bases). This CDR3 is 16 amino acids long. From germline, CDR1 is MDHEN and CDR2 SYDVKM. V shed 1 base and J shed 0 bases, with 13 bases lying between them. CDR3 loop: CASSLYWGGDSYEQYF. CDR3 sequence (DNA): TGTGCCAGCAGTTTATATTGGGGCGGGGACTCCTACGAGCAGTACTTC.

This chain uses TRBV25-1 with TRBJ2-5; D may be TRBD2 (6 bases). The CDR3 is 15 amino acids. Trimming cost V 5 bases and J 2 bases, with 15 bases left between them. In germline, CDR1 is MGHDK, CDR2 SYGVNS. The CDR3 DNA is TGTGCCAGCAGTAAGGAGGGGTTGATGCAAGAGACCCAGTACTTC. This gives the protein CASSKEGLMQETQYF.

This clonotype was observed many times. The genes are TRBV11-1 and TRBJ2-3; perhaps TRBD2 as D (6 bases). V shed 5 bases and J shed 5 bases, with 17 bases lying between them. The CDR3 is made up of 15 amino acids. Germline V gene sequence: CDR1 SGHAT, CDR2 FQDESV (reference sequence). Here the CDR3 reads CASSEGGGTVDTQYF. The CDR3 DNA reads as TGTGCCAGCAGCGAAGGAGGCGGGACGGTAGATACGCAGTATTTT.

This clonotype has just a few counts. The chain employs TRBV28 and TRBJ2-4; D is unclear. The CDR3 is 11 amino acids. The V and J ends lost 5 bases and 11 bases respectively, with 10 bases between them. CDR1 MDHEN and CDR2 SYDVKM come from the germline V gene. Written as DNA, the CDR3 is TGTGCCAGCAGTAAGAGCAGATTTCAGTACTTC. It is translated as CASSKSRFQYF. Full variable domain (outside the CDR3, taken from reference TRBV28 and TRBJ2-4): DVKVTQSSRYLVKRTGEKVFLECVQDMDHENMFWYRQDPGLGLRLIYFSYDVKMKEKGDIPEGYSVSREKKERFSLILESASTNQTSMYLCASSKSRFQYFGAGTRLSVL.

The genes are TRBV19 and TRBJ2-5, with 8 bases that match TRBD2. Germline V gives CDR1 LNHDA, CDR2 SQIVND (reference sequence). The CDR3 totals 12 residues. V trimming: 3 bases; J trimming: 12 bases; junction bases outside the gene matches: 6. CDR3 DNA sequence: TGTGCCAGTAGTATTACGGGAGGGCCGAAGTACTTC. Its translation is CASSITGGPKYF. Combining the CDR3 with reference TRBV19 and TRBJ2-5 gives the whole variable domain DGGITQSPKYLFRKEGQNVTLSCEQNLNHDAMYWYRQDPGQGLRLIYYSQIVNDFQKGDIAEGYSVSREKKESFPLTVTSAQKNPTAFYLCASSITGGPKYFGPGTRLLVL.